The source of this T cell receptor beta chain is a study of cytomegalovirus exposure and HLA in healthy donors. As for this clone: The antigen is not known.

Study-wide results and caveats: Analysis performed later showed TCR beta chains linked to HLA being more clonally expanded than equally common others.

The PCR ran on 60 Vbeta and 13 Jbeta primers. Repertoires were generated with immunoSEQ multiplex PCR, while TCRdb's copy carries only in-frame clones and drops some. Among some 110,000 clones listed, around three quarters were seen once. The source is a man younger than 45 in good health and CMV-seropositive. The sequenced sample consisted of PBMCs.

The CDR3 nucleotides read TGTGCCAGCAGTCAAGGGAGGGATGGCTACACCTTC. This translates into CASSQGRDGYTF. The V gene is TRBV27, the J gene TRBJ1-2, with unresolved D. The CDR3 runs to 12 residues. Germline V gives CDR1 MNHEY, CDR2 SMNVEV (reference sequence). Trimming cost V 5 bases and J 6 bases, with 10 bases left between them.